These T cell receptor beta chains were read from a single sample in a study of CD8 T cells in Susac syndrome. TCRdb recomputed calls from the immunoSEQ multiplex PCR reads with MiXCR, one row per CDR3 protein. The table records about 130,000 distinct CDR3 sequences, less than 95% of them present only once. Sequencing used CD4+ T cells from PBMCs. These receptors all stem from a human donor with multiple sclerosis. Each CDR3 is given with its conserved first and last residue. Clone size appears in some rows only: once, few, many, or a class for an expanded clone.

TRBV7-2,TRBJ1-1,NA,CASRTTQGNTEAFF
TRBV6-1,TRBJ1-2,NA,CASSIRDREGGYTF
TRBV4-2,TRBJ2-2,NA,CASSQPINTGELFF
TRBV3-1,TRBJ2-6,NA,CASSQDRTGKGANVLTF
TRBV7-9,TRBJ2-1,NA,CASSLIRDQEQFF
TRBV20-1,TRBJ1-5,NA,CSVGGNDNQPQHF
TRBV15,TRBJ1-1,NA,CATSREVTSTKAFF
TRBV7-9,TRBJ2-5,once,CASSIFGTSGTVRETQYF
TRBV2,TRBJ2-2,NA,CASRGIGATGELFF
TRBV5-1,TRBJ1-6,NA,CASSGTVDSPLHF
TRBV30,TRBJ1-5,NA,CAWTTGSLNQPQHF
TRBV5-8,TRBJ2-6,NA,CASSLTSSGANVLTF